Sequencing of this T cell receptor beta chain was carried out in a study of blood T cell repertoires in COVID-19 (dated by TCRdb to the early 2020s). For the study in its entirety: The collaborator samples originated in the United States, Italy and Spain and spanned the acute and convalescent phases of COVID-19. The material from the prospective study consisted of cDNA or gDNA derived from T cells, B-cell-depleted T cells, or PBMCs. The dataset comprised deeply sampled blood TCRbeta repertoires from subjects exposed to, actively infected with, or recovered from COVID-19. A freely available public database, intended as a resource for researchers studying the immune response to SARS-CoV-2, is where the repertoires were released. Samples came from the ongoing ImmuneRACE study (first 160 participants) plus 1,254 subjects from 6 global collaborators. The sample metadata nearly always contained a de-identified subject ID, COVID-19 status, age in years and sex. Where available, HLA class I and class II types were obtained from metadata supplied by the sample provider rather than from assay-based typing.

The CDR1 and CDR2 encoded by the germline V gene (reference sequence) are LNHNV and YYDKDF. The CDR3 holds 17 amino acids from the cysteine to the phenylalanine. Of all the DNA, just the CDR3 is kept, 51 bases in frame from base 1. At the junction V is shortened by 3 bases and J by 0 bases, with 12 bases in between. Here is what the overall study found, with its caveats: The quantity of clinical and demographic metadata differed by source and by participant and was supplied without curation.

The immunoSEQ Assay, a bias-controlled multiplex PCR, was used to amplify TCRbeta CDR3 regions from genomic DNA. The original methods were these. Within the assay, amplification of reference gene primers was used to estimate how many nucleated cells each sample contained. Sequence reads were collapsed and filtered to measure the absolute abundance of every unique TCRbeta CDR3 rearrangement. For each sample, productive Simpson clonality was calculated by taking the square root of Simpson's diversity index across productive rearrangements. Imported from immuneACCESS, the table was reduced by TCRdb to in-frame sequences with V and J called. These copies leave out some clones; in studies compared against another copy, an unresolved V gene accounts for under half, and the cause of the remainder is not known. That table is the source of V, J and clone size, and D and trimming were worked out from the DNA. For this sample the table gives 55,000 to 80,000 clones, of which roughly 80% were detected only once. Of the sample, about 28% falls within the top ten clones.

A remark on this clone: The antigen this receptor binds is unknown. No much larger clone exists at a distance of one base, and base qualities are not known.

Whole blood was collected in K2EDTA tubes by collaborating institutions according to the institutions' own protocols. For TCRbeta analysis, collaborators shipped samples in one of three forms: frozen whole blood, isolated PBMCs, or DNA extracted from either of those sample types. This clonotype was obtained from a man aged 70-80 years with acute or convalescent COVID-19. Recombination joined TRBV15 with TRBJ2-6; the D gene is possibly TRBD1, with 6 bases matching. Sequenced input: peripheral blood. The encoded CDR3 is CATSSGQGFSGANVLTF. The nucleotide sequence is TGTGCCACCAGCAGTGGTCAGGGGTTCTCTGGGGCCAACGTCCTGACTTTC.